The 16 T cell receptor beta chains presented below share a single source sample, sequenced in a study of response to subunit inactivated influenza vaccine. Via MiXCR, TCRdb re-called the RT-PCR reads, giving one row per CDR3 protein. The sample has 500,000 to 600,000 distinct CDR3 sequences, about an eighth seen once. Sequenced here: PBMCs from blood, sampled roughly 47 days after vaccination. The receptors derive from a man between 45 and 60 years old who received an inactivated influenza vaccine.

The J gene is TRBJ1-5, the V gene TRBV2; the D gene is possibly TRBD1 (6 bases). Germline V CDR1 and CDR2: SNHLY, FYNNEI. This CDR3 spans 18 amino acids. V was shortened by 0 bases and J by 0 bases, with 15 bases between the two germline ends. In nucleotides, the CDR3 is TGTGCCAGCAGTGAAGCATTTAACCCAGGGGTTAGCAATCAGCCCCAGCATTTT. This codes for CASSEAFNPGVSNQPQHF.

This clonotype was observed a few times. V and J are TRBV20-1 and TRBJ2-1, with D possibly TRBD2 on 6 matching bases. The V gene lost 5 bases and the J gene lost 6 bases, with 11 bases spanning the gap. This CDR3 has 12 amino acids. Looked up from germline, CDR1 is DFQATT and CDR2 is SNEGSKA (reference sequence). CDR3 bases: TGCAGTGCTTGGGGAGGCATCAATGAGCAGTTCTTC. It yields the protein CSAWGGINEQFF.

The V call is TRBV27, the J call TRBJ2-4; no reliable D call. CDR3 length: 15 residues. Trimming removed 1 base from V and 0 bases from J, with 7 bases in between. The V gene's germline CDR1 is MNHEY and CDR2 SMNVEV (reference sequence). The CDR3 bases are TGTGCCAGCAGTTTATGGGGTGTAGCCAAAAACATTCAGTACTTC. Amino acid sequence: CASSLWGVAKNIQYF.

This clonotype was counted a few times. The J gene is TRBJ2-2, the V gene TRBV7-8, with 8 bases that match TRBD1. After removal of 2 bases from V and 0 bases from J, the junction contained 8 bases not matched to a gene. Germline CDR1 reads SGHVS; CDR2 reads FQNEAQ. The CDR3 consists of 18 residues. The CDR3 region is CASSLTPGGSANTGELFF. CDR3 DNA: TGTGCCAGCAGCTTAACGCCAGGGGGCTCCGCGAACACCGGGGAGCTGTTTTTT.

This clonotype was counted ten times or more. CDR3 sequence (DNA): TGCATGACTAGCGGGATGGGAAGTGAGCAGTTCTTC. The encoded protein is CMTSGMGSEQFF. This chain links TRBV29-1 with TRBJ2-1; 11 bases are shared with TRBD2. Per germline, CDR1 SQVTM and CDR2 ANQGSEA. CDR3 length equals 12 residues.

In its sample, this clonotype was seen many times. The rearrangement joins TRBV4-1 to TRBJ2-5; D might be TRBD1 (5 bases). The CDR3 consists of 13 residues. With 3 bases removed from V and 5 bases from J, the gap between germline ends came to 10 bases. Germline values: CDR1 MGHRA, CDR2 YSYEKL. The CDR3 loop is CASSQGDSETQYF. The CDR3 region has the DNA TGCGCCAGCAGCCAGGGCGACAGCGAGACCCAGTACTTC.

The table lists this clonotype with a few counts. The V gene is TRBV20-1, the J gene TRBJ1-4; 8 bases align to TRBD1. The CDR3 extends over 13 amino acids. Per the germline V gene, CDR1 is DFQATT and CDR2 is SNEGSKA (reference sequence). J was trimmed by 8 bases and V by 1 base; bases with no gene match: 3. CDR3 in DNA: TGCAGTGCTAGAGGGACAGGGCACGAAAAACTGTTTTTT. Encoded protein: CSARGTGHEKLFF.

This clonotype was seen a few times. This chain links TRBV5-1 with TRBJ2-1; possibly TRBD1 for D (7 bases). The germline gives CDR1 SGHRS, CDR2 YFSETQ. The CDR3 covers 16 residues. V lost 0 bases to trimming and J lost 9 bases, with 19 bases between them. The CDR3 coding sequence is TGCGCCAGCAGCTTGGGTGCAGGGGGGTTTAGTGTTGAGCAGTTCTTC. Translating it yields CASSLGAGGFSVEQFF. Full variable domain (outside the CDR3, taken from reference TRBV5-1 and TRBJ2-1): KAGVTQTPRYLIKTRGQQVTLSCSPISGHRSVSWYQQTPGQGLQFLFEYFSETQRNKGNFPGRFSGRQFSNSRSEMNVSTLELGDSALYLCASSLGAGGFSVEQFFGPGTRLTVL.

The chain has TRBV5-1 and TRBJ2-3; TRBD2 aligns across 10 bases. V lost 3 bases to trimming and J lost 5 bases; unmatched junction nucleotides: 3. Germline V lookup: CDR1 SGHRS, CDR2 YFSETQ. The CDR3 consists of 14 residues. CDR3 loop: CASSWGTSEDTQYF. The DNA of the CDR3 is TGCGCCAGCAGCTGGGGGACTAGCGAAGATACGCAGTATTTT.

This clonotype was picked up many times. The rearrangement links TRBV24-1 to TRBJ2-3; possibly TRBD1 for D (5 bases). V gave up 5 bases and J gave up 0 bases, with 8 bases separating them. CDR1 and CDR2 from the germline V gene are KGHDR and SFDVKD. This CDR3 comprises 14 residues. The CDR3 is CATSVDRSTDTQYF. DNA of the CDR3: TGTGCCACCAGTGTAGACAGAAGCACAGATACGCAGTATTTT.

Details on this clonotype: A read error may produce the germline difference seen at one junction end. The genes are TRBV3-1 and TRBJ2-6, with TRBD1 as a possible D gene (6 bases). Germline V CDR1 and CDR2: LGHDT, YNNKEL (reference sequence). The CDR3 covers 19 residues. This CDR3 reads CAISRPPGQIISGANVLTF. Here the CDR3 DNA reads TGTGCCATCAGCAGACCCCCGGGACAAATTATCTCTGGGGCCAACGTCCTGACTTTC.

This clonotype was seen more than once but under ten times. The chain uses TRBV27 and TRBJ1-1; 11 positions match TRBD1. The CDR3 spans 16 residues. V gave up 6 bases and J gave up 1 base; unmatched junction bases: 7. Germline-derived CDR1 and CDR2 are MNHEY and SMNVEV (reference sequence). CDR3 sequence (DNA): TGTGCCAGCAGCACGGACAGGGGGCGGGGGAACACTGAAGCTTTCTTT. It codes for CASSTDRGRGNTEAFF.

This clonotype was seen at least ten times. This rearrangement joins TRBV7-2 to TRBJ1-1; a possible D gene is TRBD1 (5 bases). Germline V gene data show CDR1 as SGHTA and CDR2 as FQGNSA. The CDR3 extends over 13 amino acids. Trimming left V 5 bases short and J 3 bases short, with 10 bases between. The CDR3 loop is CASSLDSYTEAFF. In nucleotides, the CDR3 is TGTGCCAGCAGCCTTGACAGTTACACTGAAGCTTTCTTT.

V usage is TRBV4-3 and J usage is TRBJ2-5; D assignment may be TRBD1 or TRBD2 (5 bases each). Trimming left V 4 bases short and J 5 bases short, with 17 bases between. Germline V gives CDR1 LGHNA, CDR2 YSLEER. The CDR3 covers 15 residues. CDR3 coding DNA: TGCGCCAGCAGCCGGGCGACAGCCTCGGGGGAGACCCAGTACTTC. As protein: CASSRATASGETQYF.

The chain has TRBV24-1 and TRBJ2-3; weak D call: TRBD2 (5 bases). Germline CDR1 and CDR2: KGHDR and SFDVKD. The length of the CDR3 is 15 residues. V lost 6 bases, J lost 0 bases, and 12 bases lay in between. The DNA for the CDR3 is TGTGCCACCAGTTCGAGAGCGGCTAGCACAGATACGCAGTATTTT. The encoded protein is CATSSRAASTDTQYF.

The CDR3 nucleotides are TGTGCCAGCGGAGAGAGTTTCAATCAGCCCCAGCATTTT. It encodes CASGESFNQPQHF. V usage is TRBV28 and J usage is TRBJ1-5; no firm D call. With 8 bases removed from V and 3 bases from J, the gap between germline ends came to 11 bases. The CDR3 is 13 residues long. Germline-derived CDR1 and CDR2 are MDHEN and SYDVKM.